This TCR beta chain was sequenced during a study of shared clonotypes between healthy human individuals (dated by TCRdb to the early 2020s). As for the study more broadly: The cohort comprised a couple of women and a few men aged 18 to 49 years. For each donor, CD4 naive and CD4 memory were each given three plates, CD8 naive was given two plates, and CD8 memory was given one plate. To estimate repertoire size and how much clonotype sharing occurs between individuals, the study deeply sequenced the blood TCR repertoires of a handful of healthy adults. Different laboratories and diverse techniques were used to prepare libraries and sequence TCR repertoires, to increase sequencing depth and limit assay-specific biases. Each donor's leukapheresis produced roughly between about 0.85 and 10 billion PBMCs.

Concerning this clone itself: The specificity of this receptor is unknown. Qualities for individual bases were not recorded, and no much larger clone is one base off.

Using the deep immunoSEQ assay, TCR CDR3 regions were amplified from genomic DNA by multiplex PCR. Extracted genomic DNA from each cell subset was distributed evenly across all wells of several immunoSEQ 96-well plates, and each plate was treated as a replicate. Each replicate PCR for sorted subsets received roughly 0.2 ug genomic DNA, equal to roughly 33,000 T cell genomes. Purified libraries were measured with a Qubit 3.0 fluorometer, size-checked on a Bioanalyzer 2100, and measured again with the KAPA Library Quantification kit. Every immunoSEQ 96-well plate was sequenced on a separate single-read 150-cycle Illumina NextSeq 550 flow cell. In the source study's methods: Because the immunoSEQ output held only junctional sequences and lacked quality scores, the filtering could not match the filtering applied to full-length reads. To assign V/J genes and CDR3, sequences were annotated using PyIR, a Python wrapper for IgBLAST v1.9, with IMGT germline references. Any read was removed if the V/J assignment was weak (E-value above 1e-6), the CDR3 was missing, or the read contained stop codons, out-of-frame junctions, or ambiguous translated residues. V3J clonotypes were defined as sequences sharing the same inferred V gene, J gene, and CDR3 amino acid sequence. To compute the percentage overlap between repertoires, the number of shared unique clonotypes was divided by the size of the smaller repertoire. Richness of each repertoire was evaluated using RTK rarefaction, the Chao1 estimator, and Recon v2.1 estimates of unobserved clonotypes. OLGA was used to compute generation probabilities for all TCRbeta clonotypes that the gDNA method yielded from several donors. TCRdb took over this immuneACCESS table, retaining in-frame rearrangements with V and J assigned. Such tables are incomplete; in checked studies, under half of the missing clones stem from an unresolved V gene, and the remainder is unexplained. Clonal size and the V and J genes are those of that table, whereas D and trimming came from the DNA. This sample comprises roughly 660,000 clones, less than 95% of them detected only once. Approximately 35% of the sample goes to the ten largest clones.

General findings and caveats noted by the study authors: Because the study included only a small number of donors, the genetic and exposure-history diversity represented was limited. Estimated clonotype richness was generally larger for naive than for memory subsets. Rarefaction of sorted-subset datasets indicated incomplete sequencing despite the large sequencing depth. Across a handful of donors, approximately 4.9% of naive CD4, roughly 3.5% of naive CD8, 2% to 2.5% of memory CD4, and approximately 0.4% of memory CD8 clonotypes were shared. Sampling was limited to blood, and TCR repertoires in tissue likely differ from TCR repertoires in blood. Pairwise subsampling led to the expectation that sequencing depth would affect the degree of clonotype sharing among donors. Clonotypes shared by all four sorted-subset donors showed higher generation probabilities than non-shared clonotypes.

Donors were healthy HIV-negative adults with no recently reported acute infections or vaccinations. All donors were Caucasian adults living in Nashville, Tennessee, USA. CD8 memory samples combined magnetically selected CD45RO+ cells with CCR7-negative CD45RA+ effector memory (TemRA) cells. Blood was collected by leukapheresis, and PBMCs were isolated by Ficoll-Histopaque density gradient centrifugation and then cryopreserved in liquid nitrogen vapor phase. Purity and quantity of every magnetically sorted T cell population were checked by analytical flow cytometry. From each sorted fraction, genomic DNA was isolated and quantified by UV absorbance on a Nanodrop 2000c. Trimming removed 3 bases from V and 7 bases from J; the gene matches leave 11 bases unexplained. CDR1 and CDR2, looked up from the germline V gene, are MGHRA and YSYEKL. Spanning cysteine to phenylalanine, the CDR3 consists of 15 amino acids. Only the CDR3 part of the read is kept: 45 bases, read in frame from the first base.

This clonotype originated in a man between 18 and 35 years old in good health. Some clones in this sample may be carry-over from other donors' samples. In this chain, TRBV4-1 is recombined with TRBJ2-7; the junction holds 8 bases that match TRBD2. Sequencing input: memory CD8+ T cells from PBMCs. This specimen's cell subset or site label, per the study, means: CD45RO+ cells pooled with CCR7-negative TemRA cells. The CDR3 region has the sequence CASSHASGRAMEQYF. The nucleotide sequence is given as TGCGCCAGCAGCCACGCTTCCGGGAGGGCGATGGAGCAGTACTTC.